This T cell receptor (beta chain) was observed in a study of blood T cell repertoires in COVID-19. The table came from immunoSEQ multiplex PCR; TCRdb's copy has only in-frame clones and leaves some out. The sample contains 200,000 to 250,000 clones, approximately 88% of which appear only once. This CDR3 spans 14 amino acids. J gave up 8 bases and V 5 bases, and 8 bases lay outside the gene matches. CDR1 LNHDA and CDR2 SQIVND come from the germline V gene (reference sequence). The source is a man between 18 and 35 years old with acute COVID-19. The sample taken for sequencing was PBMCs or T cells enriched from blood (not recorded which). The genes are TRBV19 and TRBJ2-1, with 8 bases lining up with TRBD2. CDR3 DNA: TGTGCCAGTAGTTACCGGGAGGGCCCTGATGAGCAGTTCTTC. Translating it yields CASSYREGPDEQFF. Supplemented by reference TRBV19 and TRBJ2-1, the full variable domain reads DGGITQSPKYLFRKEGQNVTLSCEQNLNHDAMYWYRQDPGQGLRLIYYSQIVNDFQKGDIAEGYSVSREKKESFPLTVTSAQKNPTAFYLCASSYREGPDEQFFGPGTRLTVL.